Included here is one TCR beta chain sequence, with context. A junction boundary mismatches the germline segment, possibly from a read error. The data were taken from a study of CD8+CD57+ T cells in acquired aplastic anemia. Genomic DNA acted as the template from which TCR beta VDJ combination and CDR3 sequence profiling were carried out. MiXCR, applied by TCRdb to the reads, yields one record per CDR3 protein. The sample lists 270,000 or so distinct CDR3 sequences, roughly 82% occurring once. Before being chosen for sequencing, patients had shown CD8+CD57+ cell expansion by flow cytometry. What was sequenced was sorted CD4+, CD8+, or CD8+CD57+ T cells (not recorded which) from PBMCs. The TCR was taken from a human donor with aplastic anemia.

CDR3 region: CASKFEAYQATLSF. In nucleotides, the CDR3 is TGTGCCAGCAAGTTTGAGGCATACCAAGCGACCCTGTCCTTC. The chain is built from TRBV7-8 and TRBJ2-5; D unclear. From germline, CDR1 is SGHVS and CDR2 FQNEAQ. There are 14 residues in the CDR3.